This paragraph covers one T cell receptor (beta chain) sequence. What it recognizes is unknown. The data are from a study of shared clonotypes between healthy human individuals. Study-wide results and caveats: For naive CD4 cells, around 5% of clonotypes were shared across a few donors.

Several immunoSEQ plates received, in even portions, the genomic DNA of each subset. Here immunoSEQ multiplex PCR was the method, and the copy in TCRdb shows in-frame clones only, minus some. The data hold some 800,000 clones, with 92% observed a single time. CD45RO-negative, CCR7-selected cells formed the naive CD8 fraction, which excluded terminally differentiated effector memory CD45RA+ cells. This receptor was taken from a man in his thirties or forties in good health. The material sequenced was naive CD8+ T cells sorted from blood.

The CDR3 nucleotides read TGTGCCAGCAGGATGACAGGGGGCCAGTTGGATACGCAGTATTTT. Protein sequence: CASRMTGGQLDTQYF. V usage is TRBV28 and J usage is TRBJ2-3, with 10 bases lining up with TRBD1. Germline CDR1 and CDR2: MDHEN and SYDVKM. Trimming cost V 6 bases and J 6 bases; bases outside gene matches: 9. CDR3 length: 15 amino acids.